This T cell receptor (beta chain) was recovered during a study of CD8+ T cells in alopecia areata (dated by TCRdb to 2016 to 2019). Regarding the research as a whole: The treated patients took part in an open-label pilot trial in which moderate-to-severe alopecia areata was treated with oral tofacitinib at 5 to 10 mg twice daily. Patients received tofacitinib for 6 to 18 months and were then followed off drug for 6 months to check for delayed response and recurrence. In treated patients, disease severity was measured using the SALT score, which gives the percentage of scalp surface area affected. High-throughput TCRbeta sequencing was used to examine T cell clonal expansion in alopecia areata in both the C3H/HeJ mouse model and human patients. In humans, TCRbeta sequencing was performed on scalp tissue and on sorted CD4+ and CD8+ peripheral blood T cells from healthy controls and from patients with patchy or totalis/universalis alopecia areata. Biopsies were taken from tofacitinib-treated patients at baseline and again at 4 and 24 weeks into treatment, and several of those patients also had a later scalp biopsy. Clonality in the scalp was compared among normal scalp (n=4), patchy alopecia areata scalp (n=8), and alopecia totalis/universalis scalp (n=8). RNA was extracted with the PAXgene miRNA kit for fixed scalp, the miRNeasy kit for PBMCs, and the RNeasy kit for mouse skin. Amplification of TCRbeta CDR3 regions was done by immunoSEQ multiplex PCR using 35 Vbeta forward primers and 13 Jbeta reverse primers. General findings and caveats noted by the study authors: Unlike mouse skin, where gammadelta T cells dominate, normal human skin contains resident alphabeta T cells that get sequenced too, which complicates analysis of the scalp TCR repertoire. Many expanded lesional clones persisted in scalp and blood during tofacitinib treatment, which may partly explain relapse after stopping treatment. Shared TCR sequences between patients were less evident than in mice, which may be partly attributable to HLA diversity in the patient population. Tofacitinib significantly decreased scalp clonality and the number of expanded CD8+ clones among the top 100 scalp clones. Compared with normal scalp, lesional scalp, particularly in alopecia totalis/universalis, had higher clonality and more expanded CD8+ clones, which suggests antigenic drive. Because the treated cohort was small and had only one nonresponder, larger studies are needed to examine links between baseline CD8+ expansion and response.

About this clone: Its antigen remains unidentified. No base quality values were provided; no much bigger clone lies one nucleotide off.

Per the germline V gene, MNHEY is the CDR1 and SVGAGI is the CDR2. V is pruned by 9 bases and J by 10 bases, leaving 8 bases of the junction without a gene match. From cysteine to phenylalanine, the CDR3 is 13 amino acids long. The only DNA kept is the CDR3, 39 bases in frame from the first base. Libraries came from the immunoSEQ multiplex PCR assay. RNA was extracted from all samples and reverse transcribed into cDNA, which served as template for TCR sequencing. SuperScript III was used to make first-strand cDNA, primed with a 2:1 mix of oligo-dT and random hexamers. A synthetic immune receptor repertoire was used to measure amplification bias, and any remaining bias was corrected computationally. The study's own analysis went as follows. After raw reads were preprocessed to remove errors, the CDR3 was defined following IMGT conventions as running from the conserved cysteine to phenylalanine. Clonality was calculated as 1 minus Shannon entropy normalized by log2 of the number of productive unique TCRs. Whether scalp clones were CD4 or CD8 was inferred by matching scalp TCRbeta sequences against CD4 and CD8 repertoires sorted from blood. Imported from immuneACCESS, the table was reduced by TCRdb to in-frame sequences with V and J called. These copies leave out some clones; in studies compared against another copy, an unresolved V gene accounts for under half, and the cause of the remainder is not known. The DNA was the basis for D and trimming; V, J and clone size are from that table. Present in this sample are roughly 250,000 clones, over 45% of which were seen just once. Clones ranked in the top ten supply 0.93% of the sample.

The treatment or condition label for this specimen denotes: oral pan-JAK inhibitor, 5-10 mg twice daily. From alopecia areata patients, peripheral blood was collected along with lesional scalp punch biopsies. After PBMCs were isolated by density centrifugation and stained for CD3, CD4 and CD8, a FACSAria was used to sort CD4+ and CD8+ T cells. The chain couples TRBV6-5 to TRBJ1-6; TRBD1 agrees with 8 junctional bases. This TCR derives from a human donor with alopecia areata. The specimen comprised CD4+ T cells sorted from blood, sampled at approximately week 51, from a patient treated with tofacitinib. The CDR3: CARSQGAGSPLHF. The DNA sequence follows: TGTGCCAGATCCCAGGGGGCAGGATCACCCCTCCACTTT.